The subject of this entry is one T cell receptor beta chain. Antigen unknown. The record originates from a study of T cells expressing NK-cell markers. In the study overall: Sequencing of TCR beta repertoires drew on sorted CD3+CD56+NKG2C+, CD3+CD56+NKG2C- and CD3+CD56-NKG2C+ T cells. Eight donors were sequenced, of whom seven were HCMV-seropositive, while the remaining one was HCMV-seronegative.

Generation of TCR beta cDNA was performed by 5'RACE template switching incorporating UMIs. Using the 5' RACE reads, TCRdb records one entry per CDR3 protein without DNA. Its table lists some 440,000 distinct CDR3 sequences. The V gene's germline CDR1 is KGHDR and CDR2 SFDVKD. There are 15 residues in the CDR3. Points from the study as a whole: Among several donors, these clonotypes also ranked first in the CD3+CD56-NKG2C+ fraction.

This receptor was identified in a woman in her 50s in good health. Specimen: blood T cells: a sorted CD56 or NKG2C T cell subset, CD4+ or CD8+ T cells, or bulk PBMC T cells (not recorded which). The genes are TRBV24-1 and TRBJ1-2; TCRdb lists TRBD1, though no DNA is available to test this call. This CDR3 reads CATSAFGGSFSGYTF.